The clone carrying this T cell receptor beta chain was recorded at least ten times. This CDR3 comprises 15 residues. The V end was cut by 0 bases, the J end by 7 bases, with 12 bases between. The V gene's germline CDR1 is ENHRY and CDR2 SYGVKD. Both TCR beta VDJ combination and CDR3 sequence profiling were carried out. Genomic DNA was the template for this profiling. From the reads, TCRdb called clonotypes with MiXCR, one entry per CDR3 protein. This sample has about 240,000 distinct CDR3 sequences; around 45% occur once, and the top ten carry 7.8%. The data were taken from a study of CD8+CD57+ T cells in acquired aplastic anemia. Study-wide background: Each DNA sample taken from sorted CD4+ and CD8+ cells came to roughly 3.5 ug on average.

Patients selected for sequencing had displayed CD8+CD57+ cell expansion by flow cytometry. The sequencing input was sorted CD4+, CD8+, or CD8+CD57+ T cells (not recorded which) from PBMCs. This rearrangement joins TRBV10-3 to TRBJ1-4; perhaps TRBD1 as D (6 bases). This clonotype originated in a human donor with aplastic anemia. CDR3 in DNA: TGTGCCATCAGTGAGTCGGCAGGGGTGCCTGAAAAACTGTTTTTT. As protein: CAISESAGVPEKLFF.